The clone carrying this T cell receptor (beta chain) was recorded a few times. This sample is drawn from a study of blood T cell repertoires in COVID-19. Across the study: Samples representing acute and convalescent COVID-19 were sourced from the United States, Italy and Spain.

Generated by immunoSEQ multiplex PCR, the TCRdb table keeps only in-frame clones and is missing some. The top ten hold about 2.4% of the sample, which has 100,000 to 150,000 clones, about 86% seen once. Germline CDR1 reads SQVTM; CDR2 reads ANQGSEA. V lost 3 bases to trimming and J lost 0 bases, with 8 bases between them. CDR3 length equals 13 residues. Adults between roughly 18 and 89 years of age took part from about 24 US areas. This sequence was found in a man in his forties with acute COVID-19. This chain connects TRBV29-1 to TRBJ1-1; possibly TRBD1 for D (5 bases). Sequencing used PBMCs or T cells enriched from blood (not recorded which). DNA for the CDR3: TGCAGCGTTGATAAAGGGGTGAACACTGAAGCTTTCTTT. Translated, it gives CSVDKGVNTEAFF.